This TCR beta chain was sequenced during a study of PD-1 blockade in classical Hodgkin lymphoma (dated by TCRdb to 2018 to 2021). In terms of the full investigation: Nivolumab dosing was 3 mg/kg intravenously every 2 weeks, continuing until either disease progression or unacceptable toxicity. The study used CyTOF and TCR beta sequencing to define a peripheral blood immune signature of response to PD-1 blockade in classical Hodgkin lymphoma.

As concerns this clone: Its antigen has not been determined. Nothing much larger sits one base from this clone, and base qualities are not available.

The CDR3 spans 16 residues, from the cysteine through the phenylalanine. The read is trimmed to its CDR3 DNA, 48 bases read in frame from base 1. The time point label of this sample denotes: cycle 4 day 1 (C4D1), after less than 7 weeks of nivolumab. Every trial patient had relapsed after autologous stem cell transplantation, and cohorts A, B and C differed in prior brentuximab vedotin exposure. CD4+ T cells were purified from thawed PBMCs by magnetic negative selection with a Miltenyi CD4+ T cell isolation kit. The trial cohort included 56 patients with relapsed/refractory classical Hodgkin lymphoma, and each patient had a best overall response of complete response, partial response or progressive disease. Single-agent nivolumab was administered to trial patients in the multi-cohort phase II CheckMate 205 trial. An independent review committee assessed best overall response by applying the 2007 International Working Group response criteria. Trial PBMCs were obtained immediately prior to nivolumab initiation (C1D1) and on therapy at cycle 2 day 1 and cycle 4 day 1. Peripheral blood was collected in 8 mL Vacutainer Cell Preparation Tubes, from which PBMCs were isolated by centrifugation and then cryopreserved. Purified CD4+ and CD8+ fractions were generated only in cases for which an additional PBMC sample was available. Magnetically labelled cells were removed on LS columns in a quadroMACS separator, and the flow-through was collected as the purified fraction.

Results and caveats for the whole study, not just this receptor: Baseline TCR diversity was reported as lower in newly diagnosed patients than in healthy donors, and lower still in relapsed/refractory patients. By C4D1, a significant rise was seen in CD4+ TCR diversity but not in CD8+ TCR diversity (p=0.0027 vs p=0.16), and the rise was most apparent among complete responders (p=0.02). Trial patients with a complete response had baseline diversity similar to that of newly diagnosed patients, while partial responders and progressors had significantly lower diversity. The study was restricted to a single clinical trial cohort, and the causes of repertoire differences, possibly disease activity or prior therapy, were left undefined. Lower diversity was seen in patients whose nivolumab began less than 1 year after ASCT, and these patients were left out of later analyses so that immune reconstitution would not confound the results.

The Qiagen DNeasy kit was used to extract genomic DNA both from unsorted PBMCs and from the negatively selected CD4+ and CD8+ fractions. TCR beta CDR3 regions were amplified by immunoSEQ multiplex PCR using primers annealing to V and J segments. A synthetic immune receptor repertoire was used to minimize amplification bias, and any remaining bias was removed computationally after sequencing. Under the source paper's analysis protocol: Repertoire diversity was quantified as the Shannon entropy index using custom Python scripts. Unsorted, CD4+ and CD8+ repertoires were analyzed separately, except for combined analyses in which CD4+ and CD8+ sequences were merged in silico. Clonal expansion was defined as a frequency increase of at least 2-fold after treatment compared with C1D1, and clones undetected at baseline were assigned a pseudocount of 0.5. Clones with 0 or 1 copy at C1D1 were defined as singleton clones, while clones with 2 or more copies were defined as non-singleton clones. Clones expanded in unsorted samples were annotated as CD4+, CD8+ or unknown by matching protein sequences in sorted samples from the same patient. Wilcoxon tests were applied to paired samples to test diversity changes from C1D1 to C4D1. Sourced from immuneACCESS, this table was stored by TCRdb with only in-frame sequences that have V and J called. A share of the clones is absent; for the studies checked, an unresolved V gene accounts for under half, and the remainder has no known explanation. V, J and clone size are those of that table, while D and trimming were read from the DNA. The sample profile shows about 15,000 clones; roughly 79% of them were found once. The ten biggest clones cover 1.5% to 2% of the sample.

The sample here was CD4+ T cells from blood, taken before the fourth cycle of nivolumab. This clonotype originated in a human donor with classical Hodgkin lymphoma. The rearranged chain carries TRBV21-1 and TRBJ2-5; TRBD2 is the table's D call, not checked against the DNA. TRBV21-1 is termed a pseudogene. Read as DNA, the sequence is TGTGCCAGCAGCAAACGGGGAAGCGGGCCACAAGAGACCCAGTACTTC. Protein translation: CASSKRGSGPQETQYF.